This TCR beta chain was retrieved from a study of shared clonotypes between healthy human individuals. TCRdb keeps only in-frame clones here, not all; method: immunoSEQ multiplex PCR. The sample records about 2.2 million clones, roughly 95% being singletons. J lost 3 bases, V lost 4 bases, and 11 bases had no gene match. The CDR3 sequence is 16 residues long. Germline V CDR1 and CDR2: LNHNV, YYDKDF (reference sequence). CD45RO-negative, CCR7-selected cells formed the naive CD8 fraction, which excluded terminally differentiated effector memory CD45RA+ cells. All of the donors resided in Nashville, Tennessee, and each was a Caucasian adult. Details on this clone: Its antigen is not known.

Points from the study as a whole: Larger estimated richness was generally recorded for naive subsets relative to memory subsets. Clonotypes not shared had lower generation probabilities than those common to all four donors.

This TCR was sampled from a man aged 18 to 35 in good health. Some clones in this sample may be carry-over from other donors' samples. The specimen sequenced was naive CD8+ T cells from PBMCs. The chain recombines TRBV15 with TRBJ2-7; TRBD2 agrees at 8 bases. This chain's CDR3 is CATSKSSGLPFYEQYF. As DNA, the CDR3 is TGTGCCACCAGCAAATCTAGCGGGCTACCTTTCTACGAGCAGTACTTC.